This TCR beta chain was recovered during a study of blood T cells in healthy people across ages (dated by TCRdb to about 2015). About the study as a whole: In model experiments, template switching captured roughly one uniquely barcoded TCR beta cDNA molecule for every two T cells. For two donors (one aged 18 to 30 and one aged 80 or older), the study analyzed two additional independent replicas of 1 million unique cDNA reads from the same blood draw. The donors were divided into four age groups: young (average about 16 years), middle-aged (around 37), aged (around 59) and long-lived (around 80). Donors of different ages were randomly distributed across sequencing lanes to avoid experimental bias. To track age-related changes in TCR beta repertoire diversity, the study relied on deep sequencing normalized with unique cDNA molecular identifiers. Study-wide findings and limitations: Bulk unsorted PBMC profiling prevented conclusive comparison of naive and antigen-experienced compartments. Estimates of total diversity from one million sequenced T cells were regarded as lower bounds and underestimates. As age increased, observed TCR beta diversity per million T cells dropped in a roughly linear way, and a significant reduction was already evident by age about 40. Compared with the aged group, more naive CD4+ T cells, fewer expanded clones and increased TCR diversity were shown by the long-lived group, suggesting age selection. Because donor CMV infection status was unknown, age-related changes in expanded clonotypes were potentially confounded. Observed TCR beta diversity correlated strongly with the percentage of naive T cells measured by flow cytometry.

The library was obtained by 5' RACE. Sequencing used an Illumina HiSeq 2500. A second PCR of roughly 7 to 11 cycles was performed with a sample-barcoded 5' primer and a J-beta primer mix. Each TCR beta cDNA molecule received a unique molecular identifier from a template-switch 5' adaptor carrying 12 random nucleotides. At least 3 million CDR3-containing paired-end reads were obtained from each sample. The Mint cDNA synthesis kit, primed by a TRBC-specific oligonucleotide, was used to synthesize first-strand cDNA from all RNA. After uracil-DNA glycosylase treatment, a first 18-cycle PCR used universal primers M1SS and BC2_uni_R on all cDNA. The authors' analysis ran thus. Normalization of each sample was performed by random selection of 1 million high-quality reads, each carrying a distinct molecular identifier. Instead of being binned into consensus sequences, reads that shared molecular identifiers were thrown out. MiTCR, set to a Q25 quality threshold and the strictest error-elimination algorithm, was used for CDR3 identification, clonotype clustering and error correction. A nonparametric unseen species model using Euler transformation provided a lower-bound estimate of total TCR beta diversity. TCRdb reanalyzed the raw reads on its own, using fastp at Q25 for trimming and MiXCR for clone calling, and kept in-frame beta chains. Identical CDR3 protein sequences are pooled into one entry, listed with their most common genes and DNA. In this record, the V and J calls reflect TCRdb's handling and not the investigators' own analysis. In all, the sample holds approximately 880,000 distinct CDR3 sequences, and 45% to 50% of those were seen once. Roughly 13% of the sample is taken by the ten largest.

Systemically healthy Caucasian individuals from Russia, approximately 39 in total and aged roughly 6 to 100 years, were included as donors. Each donor gave 8.5 to 10 milliliters of peripheral blood, collected into EDTA-treated Vacutainer tubes. Ficoll-Paque density-gradient centrifugation was used to isolate PBMCs, with at least 6 million per sample. Trizol reagent was used to extract total RNA from the PBMCs, yielding at least 5.5 micrograms per sample. For every donor, an aliquot of PBMCs went through flow cytometry to measure the percentages of naive CD45RAhigh/CD27high T cells. Details on this clonotype: It lacks a known antigen. No base quality values were provided; no much bigger clone lies one nucleotide off.

The CDR3 goes from the cysteine to the phenylalanine over 14 residues. The entry retains the CDR3 DNA only, 42 bases that are in frame from base 1. The chain joins TRBV12-3 or TRBV12-4 to TRBJ2-4, with TRBD1 as a weak D call on 6 bases. The better agreement between TRBJ2-7 and the DNA end casts doubt on the J call. This TCR derives from a man under 40 in good health. The sequencing sample was made of blood. The CDR3 reads CASSLKLGGYEQYF. The DNA sequence follows: TGTGCCAGCAGTTTAAAGTTAGGGGGTTACGAGCAGTACTTC.